The table lists the clone carrying this TCR beta chain with many counts. The antigen remains unidentified. This sample was included in a study of T cells after yellow fever vaccination. Study-wide context: SMART-Seq v4 Ultra Low Input prepared libraries from low-cell fractions. General study findings and limits: Although the secondary response was weaker, it peaked faster, at day 5 versus 15.

Template switching with 5'RACE generated the TCR cDNA and added a universal primer site and UMIs. MiXCR, run by TCRdb on the 5' RACE reads, gives a single entry per CDR3 protein. The sample contains 200,000 to 300,000 distinct CDR3 sequences, more than 3.5% of which appear only once. The CDR3 covers 13 residues. In germline, CDR1 is DFQATT, CDR2 SNEGSKA (reference sequence). V was trimmed by 6 bases and J by 2 bases, leaving 14 bases between them. The TCR originated in a man younger than 30 who received the YFV17D yellow fever vaccine. The material sequenced was PBMCs, taken 15 days after the yellow fever booster vaccination. J is TRBJ2-7 and V is TRBV20-1, with no clear D. The DNA for the CDR3 is TGCAGTGCCGCAAGGGCAGGAACCTACGAGCAGTACTTC. Amino acids: CSAARAGTYEQYF.